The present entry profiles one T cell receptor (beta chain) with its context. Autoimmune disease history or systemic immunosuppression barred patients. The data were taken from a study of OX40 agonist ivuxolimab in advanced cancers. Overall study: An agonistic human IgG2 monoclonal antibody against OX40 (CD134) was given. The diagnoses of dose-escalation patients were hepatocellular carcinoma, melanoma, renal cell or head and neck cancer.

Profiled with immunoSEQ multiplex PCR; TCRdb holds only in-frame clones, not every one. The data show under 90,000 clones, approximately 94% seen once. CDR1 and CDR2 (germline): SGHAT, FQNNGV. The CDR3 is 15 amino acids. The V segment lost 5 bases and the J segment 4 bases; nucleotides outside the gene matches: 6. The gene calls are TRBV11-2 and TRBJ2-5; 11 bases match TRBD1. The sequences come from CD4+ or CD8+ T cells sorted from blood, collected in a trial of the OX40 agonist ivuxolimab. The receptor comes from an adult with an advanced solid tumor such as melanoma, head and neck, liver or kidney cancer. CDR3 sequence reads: CASSPGQGGRETQYF. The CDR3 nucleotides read TGTGCCAGCAGCCCGGGACAGGGGGGACGAGAGACCCAGTACTTC. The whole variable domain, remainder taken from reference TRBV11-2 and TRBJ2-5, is EAGVAQSPRYKIIEKRQSVAFWCNPISGHATLYWYQQILGQGPKLLIQFQNNGVVDDSQLPKDRFSAERLKGVDSTLKIQPAKLEDSAVYLCASSPGQGGRETQYFGPGTRLLVL.